This passage covers 32 T cell receptor beta chains from one sample sequenced in a study of naive and memory T cell subsets. An equimolar mix of two oligonucleotides served as the beta constant-region primer for TRBC1 and TRBC2. TCRdb independently ran MiXCR on the UMI-ligation and nested PCR reads; one entry per CDR3 protein. The repertoire holds about 85,000 distinct CDR3 sequences, with less than 15% as singletons. Material for sequencing was central memory CD4+ T cells from blood. All receptors come from a human donor in good health.

This clonotype has more than one count but fewer than ten. The CDR3 bases are TGTGCCAGCAGCGACCGGGCCCTGTACCAGACCCAGTACTTC. Its protein is CASSDRALYQTQYF. This chain joins TRBV5-6 and TRBJ2-5, with no clear D. The CDR3 sequence is 14 residues long. V was cut by 4 bases and J by 6 bases, with 16 bases left in between. The V gene's germline CDR1 is SGHDT and CDR2 YYEEEE.

The chain couples TRBV20-1 to TRBJ1-5, with D hard to call. This CDR3 spans 14 amino acids. CDR1 and CDR2 (germline): DFQATT, SNEGSKA (reference sequence). Deletions cut 0 bases from V and 6 bases from J, with 12 bases between. The CDR3 reads CSARDFGSGQPQHF. The CDR3 DNA is TGCAGTGCTAGAGATTTCGGGTCTGGTCAGCCCCAGCATTTT.

This clonotype has only a few counts. This chain links TRBV20-1 with TRBJ2-7; maybe TRBD2 (5 bases). Germline V gene data show CDR1 as DFQATT and CDR2 as SNEGSKA (reference sequence). CDR3 length: 15 amino acids. The V and J ends lost 3 bases and 0 bases respectively, with 15 bases between them. The CDR3 sequence: CSASRGGLSSYEQYF. The CDR3 nucleotides are TGCAGTGCTAGCCGCGGAGGCCTGAGCTCCTACGAGCAGTACTTC.

The table lists this clonotype with a few counts. This CDR3 is CSVVGTGGSNYGYTF. CDR3 DNA: TGCAGCGTTGTAGGGACAGGGGGATCAAACTATGGCTACACCTTC. The chain is built from TRBV29-1 and TRBJ1-2, with TRBD1 matching 11 bases. V trimming: 4 bases; J trimming: 2 bases; junction bases outside the gene matches: 6. The V gene's germline CDR1 is SQVTM and CDR2 ANQGSEA. This CDR3 has 15 residues.

V is TRBV7-9 and J is TRBJ2-2; possible D gene TRBD1, 7 bases. CDR3 length: 16 residues. V lost 5 bases, J lost 5 bases, and 18 bases lay in between. CDR1 is SEHNR and CDR2 is FQNEAQ in the germline V gene (reference sequence). CDR3 region: CASSTTRQGSTGELFF. CDR3 nucleotides: TGTGCCAGCAGCACGACTAGACAGGGTTCTACCGGGGAGCTGTTTTTT. Full variable domain (outside the CDR3, taken from reference TRBV7-9 and TRBJ2-2): DTGVSQNPRHKITKRGQNVTFRCDPISEHNRLYWYRQTLGQGPEFLTYFQNEAQLEKSRLLSDRFSAERPKGSFSTLEIQRTEQGDSAMYLCASSTTRQGSTGELFFGEGSRLTVL.

Written as DNA, the CDR3 is TGCAGTGCTGTAGCGGGATATAGCACAGATACGCAGTATTTT. Translated, it gives CSAVAGYSTDTQYF. The rearrangement joins TRBV20-1 to TRBJ2-3; 8 bases map to TRBD2. Losses at the gene ends were 5 bases for V and 0 bases for J; bases not matched to a gene: 4. Germline V lookup: CDR1 DFQATT, CDR2 SNEGSKA (reference sequence). This CDR3 spans 14 amino acids.

The V gene is TRBV25-1, the J gene TRBJ2-7, with D hard to call. Germline assignment: CDR1 MGHDK and CDR2 SYGVNS. V lost 9 bases and J 1 base, leaving 13 bases between the germline ends. The CDR3 is 13 amino acids. In nucleotides, the CDR3 is TGTGCCAGTCTCGGACCGAATTCCTACGAGCAGTACTTC. This gives the protein CASLGPNSYEQYF.

The table lists this clonotype with many counts. The chain employs TRBV5-4 and TRBJ2-2; 10 bases match TRBD2. Looked up from germline, CDR1 is SGHNT and CDR2 is YYREEE (reference sequence). Trimming took 0 bases from V and 1 from J; bases not matched to a gene: 3. This CDR3 contains 17 residues. The CDR3 region has the DNA TGTGCCAGCAGCTTGGGCTTAGCGGGAGGGAACACCGGGGAGCTGTTTTTT. Translated, it gives CASSLGLAGGNTGELFF.

V and J are TRBV7-2 and TRBJ1-4, with D possibly TRBD1 on 5 matching bases. This CDR3 comprises 15 residues. CDR1 is SGHTA and CDR2 is FQGNSA in the germline V gene. With 1 base removed from V and 7 bases from J, the gap between germline ends came to 13 bases. The CDR3 nucleotides read TGTGCCAGCAGCTTAGTACGAGGGACGGGTGAAAAACTGTTTTTT. It specifies CASSLVRGTGEKLFF.

The V gene is TRBV29-1, the J gene TRBJ2-5; D unresolved. Trimming stripped 1 base from V and 0 bases from J, with 9 bases between. Germline V lookup: CDR1 SQVTM, CDR2 ANQGSEA. The CDR3 has 14 amino acids. CDR3 protein: CSVEAGAHQETQYF. The CDR3 nucleotides read TGCAGCGTTGAAGCTGGCGCACACCAAGAGACCCAGTACTTC.

This clonotype occurred a few times. This sequence joins TRBV2 and TRBJ2-1, with TRBD1 matching over 7 bases. With V trimmed by 6 bases and J by 9 bases, 8 bases remained unmatched. Per germline, CDR1 SNHLY and CDR2 FYNNEI. The CDR3 is 13 residues long. The CDR3 reads CASRAPGGGEQFF. As DNA, the CDR3 is TGTGCCAGCAGGGCCCCAGGGGGTGGTGAGCAGTTCTTC.

This clonotype was recorded many times. CDR3 amino acids: CASSQDRSRDTQYF. The CDR3 region has the DNA TGTGCCAGCAGCCAAGATCGTTCAAGGGATACGCAGTATTTT. The V call is TRBV14, the J call TRBJ2-3, with D unclear. The CDR3 consists of 14 residues. Germline V CDR1 and CDR2: SGHDN, FVKESK. The V end lost 0 bases, the J end lost 6 bases, and 10 bases lay between the germline ends.

This clonotype was counted at least ten times. Compared with germline, one end of the junction differs, possibly owing to a read error. The chain links TRBV20-1 to TRBJ2-1; 13 nucleotides align to TRBD2. The germline gives CDR1 DFQATT, CDR2 SNEGSKA (reference sequence). This CDR3 is built from 16 residues. CDR3: CSARGLAGDVYNEQFF. The CDR3 region has the DNA TGCAGTGCGAGAGGACTAGCGGGAGACGTTTACAATGAGCAGTTCTTC.

This clonotype was seen many times. The rearrangement joins TRBV3-1 to TRBJ2-3; D perhaps matches TRBD2 (6 bases). The CDR3 spans 14 residues. Trimming removed 1 base at V and 2 bases at J, with 7 bases between. CDR1 is LGHDT, CDR2 YNNKEL, per germline (reference sequence). The CDR3 protein is CASSQAGDTDTQYF. The CDR3 DNA follows: TGTGCCAGCAGCCAAGCGGGAGACACAGATACGCAGTATTTT.

This clonotype was detected only a few times. V is TRBV20-1 and J is TRBJ2-7; 11 bases align to TRBD1. The CDR3 contains 15 residues. Germline trimming cut 6 bases from V and 2 bases from J; bases unmatched to any gene: 9. The germline V gene encodes CDR1 DFQATT and CDR2 SNEGSKA (reference sequence). The CDR3 is CSAPDRDRGTYEQYF. The CDR3, as DNA: TGCAGTGCACCCGACCGGGACAGGGGGACCTACGAGCAGTACTTC.

Ten or more counts support this clonotype. The gene calls are TRBV18 and TRBJ1-1, with D unresolved. The CDR3 has 15 amino acids. V was clipped by 3 bases and J by 0 bases, with 11 bases between them. CDR1 and CDR2 from the germline V gene are KGHSH and LQKENI. CDR3 amino acids: CASSPPGVMNTEAFF. As DNA, the CDR3 is TGTGCCAGCTCACCGCCCGGGGTTATGAACACTGAAGCTTTCTTT.

This clonotype turned up a few times. This chain's CDR3 is CSVDGARGFDEQYF. The DNA of the CDR3 is TGCAGCGTTGACGGGGCCAGGGGGTTCGACGAGCAGTACTTC. The rearrangement joins TRBV29-1 to TRBJ2-7; 7 bases are shared with TRBD1. The CDR3 extends over 14 amino acids. V lost 3 bases and J lost 5; bases outside the gene matches: 10. Germline V gene sequence: CDR1 SQVTM, CDR2 ANQGSEA.

The genes are TRBV29-1 and TRBJ2-1; D possibly matches TRBD1 or TRBD2 (5 bases each). V was clipped by 7 bases and J by 3 bases, with 16 bases between them. The CDR3 spans 14 residues. CDR1 SQVTM and CDR2 ANQGSEA come from the germline V gene. CDR3 protein: CSGLPSGSYNEQFF. CDR3 sequence (DNA): TGCAGCGGACTCCCTTCAGGGAGCTACAATGAGCAGTTCTTC.

This clonotype was seen repeatedly, ten times or more. The chain has TRBV29-1 and TRBJ1-1; D ambiguous. V was trimmed by 4 bases and J by 1 base, leaving 10 bases between them. The CDR3 extends over 13 amino acids. Germline assignment: CDR1 SQVTM and CDR2 ANQGSEA. DNA for the CDR3: TGCAGCGTTGTTAGGTCAGAGAACACTGAAGCTTTCTTT. It yields the protein CSVVRSENTEAFF.

The rearrangement uses TRBV4-1 and TRBJ1-5, with a weak D call TRBD1 (6 bases). CDR1 is MGHRA, CDR2 YSYEKL, per germline. This CDR3 comprises 14 residues. Trimming shortened V by 3 bases and J by 4 bases, and 10 bases separated the two germline ends. The chain's CDR3 is CASSQGGWNQPQHF. Here the CDR3 DNA reads TGCGCCAGCAGCCAGGGGGGCTGGAATCAGCCCCAGCATTTT.

This clonotype appeared a few times. A much larger clone is a single base away; this may be a read error. The V call is TRBV6-2 or TRBV6-3, the J call TRBJ2-1, with a tentative D call TRBD2 (6 bases). Germline V gene data show CDR1 as MNHEY and CDR2 as SVGEGT. Trimming removed 1 base at V and 13 bases at J, with 8 bases between. This CDR3 has 11 residues. CDR3 DNA sequence: TGTGCCAGCAGTTACTGGCGGGGTCAGTTCTTC. Amino acids: CASSYWRGQFF.

This clonotype was recorded a few times. The chain employs TRBV10-3 and TRBJ1-1, with D unclear. Trimming took off 11 bases at V and 1 base at J, with 11 bases between the two ends. The CDR3 contains 12 residues. Germline lookup yields CDR1 ENHRY and CDR2 SYGVKD. DNA of the CDR3: TGTGCCGCGGGTGCACGGAACACTGAAGCTTTCTTT. It yields the protein CAAGARNTEAFF.

This clonotype was counted at least ten times. The chain recombines TRBV20-1 with TRBJ1-2; possibly TRBD1 for D (6 bases). Germline lookup yields CDR1 DFQATT and CDR2 SNEGSKA (reference sequence). This CDR3 contains 16 residues. Trimming shortened V by 6 bases and J by 5 bases, and 25 bases separated the two germline ends. The CDR3 nucleotides read TGCAGTGCCAGGAATGGGGCGGGGACATACGATTATGGCTACACCTTC. Encoded protein: CSARNGAGTYDYGYTF.

The genes are TRBV20-1 and TRBJ2-3; a weak D match, TRBD2 (5 bases). Germline CDR1 and CDR2: DFQATT and SNEGSKA (reference sequence). This CDR3 comprises 15 residues. Trimming cost V 3 bases and J 2 bases, with 15 bases left between them. The CDR3 DNA reads as TGCAGTGCTAGTTCCAGCACCGACTACACAGATACGCAGTATTTT. Translating it yields CSASSSTDYTDTQYF.

The J gene is TRBJ2-6, the V gene TRBV12-3 or TRBV12-4; the match to TRBD1 covers 9 bases. The ends lost 8 bases at V and 0 bases at J; junction bases unmatched: 8. The CDR3 spans 17 residues. The CDR3 loop reads CASGTGFGGSGANVLTF. In nucleotides, the CDR3 is TGTGCCAGCGGGACAGGGTTTGGGGGCTCTGGGGCCAACGTCCTGACTTTC.

V and J are TRBV12-3 or TRBV12-4 and TRBJ2-7, with D possibly being TRBD1 or TRBD2 (6 bases each). The CDR3 is 16 residues long. Trimming left V 3 bases short and J 3 bases short, with 18 bases between. CDR3 residues: CASSLMFGGTFYEQYF. The CDR3 DNA reads as TGTGCCAGCAGTTTGATGTTTGGAGGGACATTCTACGAGCAGTACTTC.

This clonotype was counted ten times or more. The chain carries TRBV7-3 and TRBJ2-2, with D unclear. CDR3 length equals 14 residues. The germline gives CDR1 SGHTA, CDR2 FQGTGA. Trimming stripped 5 bases from V and 5 bases from J, with 12 bases between. The CDR3 loop reads CASSPQALTGELFF. CDR3 nucleotides: TGTGCCAGCAGCCCCCAGGCCCTAACCGGGGAGCTGTTTTTT. Supplemented by reference TRBV7-3 and TRBJ2-2, the full variable domain reads GAGVSQTPSNKVTEKGKYVELRCDPISGHTALYWYRQSLGQGPEFLIYFQGTGAADDSGLPNDRFFAVRPEGSVSTLKIQRTERGDSAVYLCASSPQALTGELFFGEGSRLTVL.

This clonotype was counted at least ten times. The chain is built from TRBV27 and TRBJ2-7, with 11 bases matching TRBD2. Trimming took 6 bases from V and 2 from J; bases not matched to a gene: 3. Germline loops: CDR1 MNHEY, CDR2 SMNVEV (reference sequence). The CDR3 contains 14 residues. The CDR3 DNA reads TGTGCCAGCAGGGGGACTAGCGGTACCTACGAGCAGTACTTC. It specifies CASRGTSGTYEQYF.

The chain is built from TRBV11-2 and TRBJ2-4; D uncertain. The CDR3 spans 13 residues. V dropped 1 base and J dropped 8 bases, with 9 bases sitting between them. Germline assignment: CDR1 SGHAT and CDR2 FQNNGV. CDR3 DNA sequence: TGTGCCAGCAGCTTAGGCGGTTTAGACATTCAGTACTTC. Residues: CASSLGGLDIQYF.

This clonotype was seen many times. This sequence joins TRBV23-1 and TRBJ2-7, with 9 bases that match TRBD1. TRBV23-1 has ORF status, its function being uncertain. This CDR3 contains 16 residues. Unmatched junction bases numbered 6, after V lost 2 bases and J lost 1 base. CDR3 sequence (DNA): TGCGCCAGCAGTCAACCCGACAGGGGGACATCCTACGAGCAGTACTTC. Its translation: CASSQPDRGTSYEQYF.

This clonotype was seen only a few times. The CDR3 loop is CASSLVGGGQPQHF. The CDR3, as DNA: TGTGCCAGCAGCTTAGTTGGGGGCGGCCAGCCCCAGCATTTT. The chain carries TRBV7-8 and TRBJ1-5; D might be TRBD1 (6 bases). With 1 base removed from V and 7 bases from J, the gap between germline ends came to 11 bases. This CDR3 spans 14 amino acids. In germline, CDR1 is SGHVS, CDR2 FQNEAQ.

This clonotype was detected many times. This chain's CDR3 is CSARARARGSDTQYF. The CDR3 DNA sequence: TGCAGTGCTAGAGCCCGGGCCAGGGGATCAGATACGCAGTATTTT. The chain employs TRBV20-1 and TRBJ2-3; D might be TRBD1 (6 bases). The CDR3 runs to 15 residues. The V end lost 1 base, the J end lost 4 bases, and 15 bases lay between the germline ends. Looked up from germline, CDR1 is DFQATT and CDR2 is SNEGSKA (reference sequence).